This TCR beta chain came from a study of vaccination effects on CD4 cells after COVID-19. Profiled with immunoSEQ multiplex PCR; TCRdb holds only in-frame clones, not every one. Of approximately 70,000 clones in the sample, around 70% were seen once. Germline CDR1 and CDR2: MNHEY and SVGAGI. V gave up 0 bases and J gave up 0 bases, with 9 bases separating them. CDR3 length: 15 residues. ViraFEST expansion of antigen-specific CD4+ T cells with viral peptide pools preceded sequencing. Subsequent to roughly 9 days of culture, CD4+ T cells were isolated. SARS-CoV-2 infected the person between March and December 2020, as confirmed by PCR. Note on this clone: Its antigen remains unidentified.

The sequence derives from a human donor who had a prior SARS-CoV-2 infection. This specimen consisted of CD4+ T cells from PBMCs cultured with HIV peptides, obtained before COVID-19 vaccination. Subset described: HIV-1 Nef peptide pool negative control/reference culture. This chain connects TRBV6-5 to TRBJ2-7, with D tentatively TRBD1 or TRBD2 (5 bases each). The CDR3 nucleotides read TGTGCCAGCAGTTACTCTTCAGGGAGCTCCTACGAGCAGTACTTC. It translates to CASSYSSGSSYEQYF.